A selection of T cell receptor beta chains follows, all from one sample in a study of beta chain features in type 1 diabetes. Clones were read by immunoSEQ multiplex PCR, and TCRdb kept only the in-frame ones, dropping some. This table holds 680,000 or so clones, roughly 13% found once. Material: naive CD4+ T cells from blood. These receptors were taken from a man younger than 35 with type 1 diabetes. Each CDR3 is given with its conserved first and last residue. D genes are given only for firm matches. For some rows the clone size is stated as once, few or many, or as a class when expanded; others skip it.

CDR3: CAISDGAGGYNEQFF; DNA: TGTGCCATCAGTGATGGAGCGGGGGGGTACAATGAGCAGTTCTTC; size: -; J: TRBJ2-1; V: TRBV10-3; D: TRBD2
CDR3: CASSLVAGAVYEQYF; DNA: TGTGCCAGCAGCTTAGTAGCGGGGGCGGTCTACGAGCAGTACTTC; size: -; J: TRBJ2-7; V: TRBV7-9; D: TRBD2
CDR3: CASSYSSGGDYNEQFF; DNA: TGTGCCAGCAGCTACTCTAGCGGGGGGGACTACAATGAGCAGTTCTTC; size: -; J: TRBJ2-1; V: TRBV11-3; D: TRBD2
CDR3: CASNQGTDSNQPQHF; DNA: TGTGCCAGCAACCAAGGGACAGATAGCAATCAGCCCCAGCATTTT; size: few; J: TRBJ1-5; V: TRBV6-1; D: TRBD1
CDR3: CASSSRGVSLEEQFF; DNA: TGTGCCAGCAGTTCCAGGGGCGTGAGTCTAGAGGAGCAGTTCTTC; size: -; J: TRBJ2-1; V: TRBV27; D: -
CDR3: CASTSGGTEAFF; DNA: TGTGCCAGTACGTCTGGGGGGACTGAAGCTTTCTTT; size: few; J: TRBJ1-1; V: TRBV19; D: -
CDR3: CASSPNMDEKLFF; DNA: TGTGCCAGCAGCCCCAACATGGATGAAAAACTGTTTTTT; size: -; J: TRBJ1-4; V: TRBV7-2; D: -
CDR3: CSVEEMGGYGYTF; DNA: TGCAGCGTTGAAGAAATGGGGGGCTATGGCTACACCTTC; size: few; J: TRBJ1-2; V: TRBV29-1; D: -
CDR3: CASSATGDNEQFF; DNA: TGCGCCAGCAGCGCGACAGGGGACAATGAGCAGTTCTTC; size: few; J: TRBJ2-1; V: TRBV4-1; D: TRBD1
CDR3: CASSHNTEAFF; DNA: TGTGCCAGCAGTCACAATACTGAAGCTTTCTTT; size: few; J: TRBJ1-1; V: TRBV6-6; D: -
CDR3: CASSVEPRGAYNEQFF; DNA: TGTGCCAGCAGCGTCGAGCCCCGGGGCGCCTACAATGAGCAGTTCTTC; size: -; J: TRBJ2-1; V: TRBV9; D: -
CDR3: CASSSSLGYTF; DNA: TGTGCCAGCAGTTCGTCTTTGGGCTACACCTTC; size: few; J: TRBJ1-2; V: TRBV28; D: -
CDR3: CASSPWTANTGELFF; DNA: TGTGCCAGCAGTCCATGGACAGCGAACACCGGGGAGCTGTTTTTT; size: once; J: TRBJ2-2; V: TRBV27; D: -
CDR3: CASSHPGLPSGYTF; DNA: TGCGCCAGCAGCCACCCGGGACTTCCCTCGGGCTACACCTTC; size: few; J: TRBJ1-2; V: TRBV4-1; D: -
CDR3: CASSVQGLNTEAFF; DNA: TGTGCCAGCAGCGTACAGGGGCTGAACACTGAAGCTTTCTTT; size: -; J: TRBJ1-1; V: TRBV14; D: TRBD1
CDR3: CASSPRGSYEQYF; DNA: TGTGCCAGCAGCCCCCGGGGCTCCTACGAGCAGTACTTC; size: once; J: TRBJ2-7; V: TRBV5-4; D: -
CDR3: CAISEWSGFDEQYF; DNA: TGTGCCATCAGTGAATGGTCAGGGTTCGACGAGCAGTACTTC; size: -; J: TRBJ2-7; V: TRBV10-3; D: -
CDR3: CASVRDVNQPQHF; DNA: TGTGCCAGCGTCCGGGACGTCAATCAGCCCCAGCATTTT; size: -; J: TRBJ1-5; V: TRBV2; D: -
CDR3: CASSLFGGGRTF; DNA: TGTGCCAGCAGCTTATTCGGTGGGGGCAGAACCTTC; size: -; J: TRBJ1-2; V: TRBV5-6; D: -
CDR3: CASSNHYEQYF; DNA: TGTGCCAGCAGCAACCATTACGAGCAGTACTTC; size: few; J: TRBJ2-7; V: TRBV7-8; D: -
CDR3: CASTRQGSLGYEQYF; DNA: TGTGCCAGCACCCGACAGGGAAGTCTCGGCTACGAGCAGTACTTC; size: few; J: TRBJ2-7; V: TRBV27; D: TRBD1
CDR3: CASSEEGGGHTF; DNA: TGTGCCAGCTCAGAAGAGGGGGGTGGCCACACCTTC; size: -; J: TRBJ1-2; V: TRBV2; D: -
CDR3: CAISEDRGYNSPLHF; DNA: TGTGCCATCAGTGAAGACAGGGGTTATAATTCACCCCTCCACTTT; size: -; J: TRBJ1-6; V: TRBV10-3; D: TRBD1
CDR3: CASSYSAGFRPLHF; DNA: TGTGCCAGCAGTTACTCTGCAGGTTTCAGGCCCCTCCACTTT; size: -; J: TRBJ1-6; V: TRBV6-5; D: -
CDR3: CASSQGSSSPLHF; DNA: TGCGCCAGCAGCCAAGGATCTAGTTCACCCCTCCACTTT; size: few; J: TRBJ1-6; V: TRBV4-1; D: -
CDR3: CASSNGLGGTQYF; DNA: TGTGCCAGCAGCAACGGACTGGGGGGGACCCAGTACTTC; size: -; J: TRBJ2-5; V: TRBV21-1; D: -
CDR3: CASSLSGTVLDLDF; DNA: TGTGCCAGCAGCTTATCGGGGACAGTCCTCGATTTGGACTTC; size: few; J: TRBJ2-7; V: TRBV7-9; D: TRBD1
CDR3: CASSPTGTYSYEQYF; DNA: TGCGCCAGCAGTCCCACAGGGACATACTCCTACGAGCAGTACTTC; size: -; J: TRBJ2-7; V: TRBV5-1; D: -
CDR3: CASSLLAGGDQPQHF; DNA: TGTGCCAGCAGTTTATTGGCAGGGGGCGATCAGCCCCAGCATTTT; size: -; J: TRBJ1-5; V: TRBV27; D: TRBD1
CDR3: CASTRGGDEQFF; DNA: TGCGCCAGCACACGTGGGGGGGATGAGCAGTTCTTC; size: -; J: TRBJ2-1; V: TRBV10-2; D: TRBD2
CDR3: CASSLVPGGIDEQFF; DNA: TGTGCCAGCAGCTTAGTCCCAGGGGGTATCGATGAGCAGTTCTTC; size: -; J: TRBJ2-1; V: TRBV7-7; D: TRBD1
CDR3: CASSHPGTARGYEQYF; DNA: TGTGCCAGCAGTCACCCCGGGACTGCCCGGGGATACGAGCAGTACTTC; size: few; J: TRBJ2-7; V: TRBV14; D: -
CDR3: CASSVLRSGANVLTF; DNA: TGTGCCAGCAGCGTATTACGCTCTGGGGCCAACGTCCTGACTTTC; size: few; J: TRBJ2-6; V: TRBV9; D: -
CDR3: CASSFAGAGEQFF; DNA: TGTGCCAGCTCATTCGCAGGGGCTGGTGAGCAGTTCTTC; size: few; J: TRBJ2-1; V: TRBV18; D: -
CDR3: CASSESLRWAEQFF; DNA: TGCGCCAGCAGTGAGTCTCTTCGATGGGCCGAGCAGTTCTTC; size: few; J: TRBJ2-1; V: TRBV10-2; D: -
CDR3: CASSAERGGLYEQYF; DNA: TGTGCCAGCAGTGCGGAGCGGGGGGGCCTTTACGAGCAGTACTTC; size: few; J: TRBJ2-7; V: TRBV6-1; D: TRBD2
CDR3: CATSRYLDRERLEKLFF; DNA: TGTGCCACCAGCAGATACTTGGACAGGGAACGCCTAGAAAAACTGTTTTTT; size: -; J: TRBJ1-4; V: TRBV15; D: TRBD1
CDR3: CASSPPGQARISRGYTF; DNA: TGTGCCAGCAGTCCACCGGGACAGGCGCGGATAAGTCGTGGCTACACCTTC; size: few; J: TRBJ1-2; V: TRBV28; D: TRBD1
CDR3: CASSLVWGGSNQPQHF; DNA: TGTGCCAGCAGCTTAGTGTGGGGAGGTTCTAATCAGCCCCAGCATTTT; size: -; J: TRBJ1-5; V: TRBV7-2; D: -
CDR3: CSVGREENYGYTF; DNA: TGCAGCGTTGGGAGGGAGGAGAACTATGGCTACACCTTC; size: few; J: TRBJ1-2; V: TRBV29-1; D: -
CDR3: CASTQGGNEQFF; DNA: TGTGCCAGTACCCAGGGAGGCAATGAGCAGTTCTTC; size: few; J: TRBJ2-1; V: TRBV19; D: -
CDR3: CASSLDSAGGQPQHF; DNA: TGCGCCAGCAGCTTGGACAGCGCCGGGGGTCAGCCCCAGCATTTT; size: few; J: TRBJ1-5; V: TRBV5-1; D: -
CDR3: CASSSPDLAVGSLFNSPLHF; DNA: TGTGCCAGCAGTTCACCTGATTTGGCAGTCGGGAGTCTTTTTAATTCACCCCTCCACTTT; size: -; J: TRBJ1-6; V: TRBV28; D: -
CDR3: CASSLTSGGPSTDTQYF; DNA: TGCGCCAGCAGCTTGACTAGCGGAGGTCCTAGCACAGATACGCAGTATTTT; size: few; J: TRBJ2-3; V: TRBV5-1; D: TRBD2
CDR3: CASLPGQGYEQYF; DNA: TGTGCCAGCCTCCCGGGACAGGGTTACGAGCAGTACTTC; size: few; J: TRBJ2-7; V: TRBV28; D: TRBD1
CDR3: CASRPTTYEQYF; DNA: TGTGCCAGCAGGCCCACTACCTACGAGCAGTACTTC; size: -; J: TRBJ2-7; V: TRBV28; D: -
CDR3: CSVDRLGTEAFF; DNA: TGCAGCGTCGACAGGTTGGGAACTGAAGCTTTCTTT; size: few; J: TRBJ1-1; V: TRBV29-1; D: -
CDR3: CASSLDGNSPLHF; DNA: TGTGCCAGCAGCTTGGATGGGAATTCACCCCTCCACTTT; size: -; J: TRBJ1-6; V: TRBV5-4; D: -
CDR3: CASSTDWVAYEQYF; DNA: TGTGCCAGCAGCACCGACTGGGTCGCCTACGAGCAGTACTTC; size: few; J: TRBJ2-7; V: TRBV9; D: -
CDR3: CASSLRESAQPQHF; DNA: TGTGCCAGCAGCTTGCGGGAATCGGCTCAGCCCCAGCATTTT; size: -; J: TRBJ1-5; V: TRBV7-8; D: -
CDR3: CATSRIGTAYEYIQYF; DNA: TGTGCCACCAGCAGAATAGGGACGGCGTACGAGTACATTCAGTACTTC; size: -; J: TRBJ2-4; V: TRBV15; D: -